Following are 26 T cell receptor beta chains from one sample sequenced in a study of Graves' ophthalmopathy and Graves' hyperthyroidism. RNA served as the template for amplifying TCR beta CDR3 regions. HTBI-primed RT-PCR formed the first round, and a multiplex PCR formed the second. From the multiplex PCR reads, TCRdb called clonotypes with MiXCR, one entry per CDR3 protein. The profile covers around 520,000 distinct CDR3 sequences, with roughly 39% appearing a single time and around 4.6% taken by the ten largest. Material for sequencing was peripheral blood or thyroid tissue (not recorded which). The source of these receptors is an adult man with Graves' hyperthyroidism.

V gene TRBV7-9 combines with J gene TRBJ2-5; D might be TRBD2 (8 bases). The DNA end lines up better with TRBJ2-7; the J call may be wrong. CDR3 length: 17 amino acids. From germline, CDR1 is SEHNR and CDR2 FQNEAQ (reference sequence). The CDR3 region is CASRYTGDEREGYEQYF. DNA of the CDR3: TGTGCCAGCAGGTATACAGGGGACGAACGGGAGGGCTACGAGCAGTACTTC.

The rearrangement uses TRBV25-1 and TRBJ1-5; D uncertain. This CDR3 has 12 residues. Germline CDR1 and CDR2: MGHDK and SYGVNS. Trimming left V 11 bases short and J 5 bases short, with 13 bases between. Here the CDR3 reads CAVGSPDQPQHF. CDR3 nucleotides: TGTGCCGTGGGATCCCCAGATCAGCCCCAGCATTTT.

This clonotype was detected once. The chain has TRBV7-2 and TRBJ1-6; D unclear. V was clipped by 0 bases and J by 11 bases, with 11 bases between them. The CDR3 is 14 amino acids. Germline CDR1 is SGHTA and CDR2 is FQGNSA. The CDR3 bases are TGTGCCAGCAGCTTAGCGCTAGTGAGGACACCCCTCCACTTT. Amino acids: CASSLALVRTPLHF.

This clonotype showed up many times. V usage is TRBV7-2 and J usage is TRBJ1-4; a weak D match, TRBD1 (6 bases). The CDR3 runs to 14 residues. Germline V gene sequence: CDR1 SGHTA, CDR2 FQGNSA. Trimming took 6 bases from V and 2 from J, leaving 10 bases between them. CDR3 protein: CASRRQDTNEKLFF. Here the CDR3 DNA reads TGTGCCAGCAGACGACAGGATACTAATGAAAAACTGTTTTTT.

This clonotype was recorded many times. The V and J genes are TRBV29-1 and TRBJ2-5, with a possible D match to TRBD1 (5 bases). CDR3 length: 13 amino acids. Deletions cut 1 base from V and 4 bases from J, with 10 bases between. Per germline, CDR1 SQVTM and CDR2 ANQGSEA. This CDR3 is CSVEGGQGETQYF. For the CDR3, the DNA is TGCAGCGTTGAAGGAGGCCAGGGAGAGACCCAGTACTTC.

In this sample, this clonotype turned up many times. The V and J genes are TRBV7-8 and TRBJ2-7, with 10 bases matching TRBD2. V dropped 4 bases and J dropped 3; count of bases not matched to a gene: 9. The CDR3 runs 16 residues. The V gene's germline CDR1 is SGHVS and CDR2 FQNEAQ. In nucleotides, the CDR3 is TGTGCCAGCAGCTCAAGGCTAGCGGGAGAAAACTACGAGCAGTACTTC. Its translation: CASSSRLAGENYEQYF.

At least ten counts were recorded for this clonotype. This chain uses TRBV4-1 with TRBJ2-7, with D possibly TRBD1 on 6 matching bases. CDR3 size: 15 residues. V was pared by 1 base and J by 0 bases, with 10 bases between. Germline loops: CDR1 MGHRA, CDR2 YSYEKL. The CDR3 region has the DNA TGCGCCAGCAGCCAAGGGCAAGGGGGCTCCTACGAGCAGTACTTC. Its translation is CASSQGQGGSYEQYF.

The chain has TRBV5-1 and TRBJ2-7; D remains ambiguous. The ends were cut back, 5 bases at V and 6 bases at J, with 12 bases in the middle. Germline CDR1 SGHRS, CDR2 YFSETQ. The CDR3 has 12 residues. CDR3 in amino acids: CASSQDGSEQYF. DNA for the CDR3: TGCGCCAGCAGTCAGGACGGATCCGAGCAGTACTTC.

J is TRBJ2-5 and V is TRBV2; 9 bases align to TRBD2. CDR1 is SNHLY, CDR2 FYNNEI, per germline. CDR3 length: 13 residues. CDR3 DNA sequence: TGTGCAGGCCAGGCGGGAGGGATGGATGAGCAGTACTTC. It is translated as CAGQAGGMDEQYF.

The chain couples TRBV20-1 to TRBJ2-7, with 14 bases aligning to TRBD2. The germline gives CDR1 DFQATT, CDR2 SNEGSKA (reference sequence). Trimming at V came to 4 bases and at J to 7 bases, leaving 9 bases not matched to a gene. The CDR3 extends over 15 amino acids. The CDR3 protein is CSATRGLAGVDEQYF. Here the CDR3 DNA reads TGCAGTGCTACCCGGGGACTAGCGGGAGTGGATGAGCAGTACTTC.

The J gene is TRBJ2-6, the V gene TRBV9; maybe TRBD2 (6 bases). CDR1 and CDR2 (germline): SGDLS, YYNGEE. The germline V and J ends were trimmed by 0 bases and 4 bases, with 11 bases remaining between them. The CDR3 is 16 amino acids. The CDR3 sequence: CASSVESGGGANVLTF. The CDR3 bases are TGTGCCAGCAGCGTAGAGTCCGGGGGAGGGGCCAACGTCCTGACTTTC. Drawing the rest from reference TRBV9 and TRBJ2-6, the complete variable domain is DSGVTQTPKHLITATGQRVTLRCSPRSGDLSVYWYQQSLDQGLQFLIQYYNGEERAKGNILERFSAQQFPDLHSELNLSSLELGDSALYFCASSVESGGGANVLTFGAGSRLTVL.

This clonotype appeared many times. The chain combines TRBV2 with TRBJ2-7; D possibly corresponds to TRBD2 (6 bases). Germline V lookup: CDR1 SNHLY, CDR2 FYNNEI. Trimming left V 6 bases short and J 1 base short, with 7 bases between. The CDR3 sequence is 12 residues long. The chain's CDR3 is CASRGTSYEQYF. CDR3 bases: TGTGCCAGCAGAGGGACTTCCTACGAGCAGTACTTC.

The chain employs TRBV12-3 or TRBV12-4 and TRBJ1-5; 8 bases are shared with TRBD1. Trimming at V came to 6 bases and at J to 5 bases, leaving 12 bases not matched to a gene. This CDR3 is built from 16 residues. The DNA for the CDR3 is TGTGCCAGCAGGAAGACAGGGGTCGGTCGGGATCAGCCCCAGCATTTT. It yields the protein CASRKTGVGRDQPQHF.

This clonotype was seen a handful of times. This chain links TRBV6-6 with TRBJ2-3; D might be TRBD2 (6 bases). CDR3 length equals 13 residues. V gave up 5 bases and J gave up 10 bases, with 16 bases separating them. Germline CDR1 and CDR2: MNHNY and SVGAGI (reference sequence). The CDR3 reads CASSPTGPGAQYF. CDR3 nucleotide sequence: TGTGCCAGCAGTCCGACTGGCCCGGGGGCGCAGTATTTT.

To note about this clonotype: This may come from a read error, since a much larger clone is one base off. This sequence joins TRBV12-3 or TRBV12-4 and TRBJ2-7; 7 nucleotides match TRBD1. The CDR3 covers 15 residues. The trim removed 4 bases at V and 1 base at J, leaving 7 bases unmatched. As DNA, the CDR3 is TGTGCCAGCAGTTGCTCGGGGACAGAGTCCTACGAGCAGTACTTC. Amino acids: CASSCSGTESYEQYF.

In this sample, this clonotype turned up a few times. The V gene is TRBV12-3 or TRBV12-4, the J gene TRBJ2-3, with 8 bases fitting TRBD1. This CDR3 has 13 amino acids. J lost 6 bases, V lost 6 bases, and 5 bases had no gene match. CDR3 coding DNA: TGTGCCAGCAGCCAGGACAGGGAGGATACGCAGTATTTT. It codes for CASSQDREDTQYF.

There are many counts of this clonotype. CDR3 loop: CASRLNSLRLGNQPQHF. The CDR3 DNA reads as TGTGCCAGTAGACTTAACAGCCTCCGGTTAGGCAATCAGCCCCAGCATTTT. The chain combines TRBV19 with TRBJ1-5; D not certain. This CDR3 has 17 amino acids. The germline V gene has CDR1 LNHDA and CDR2 SQIVND (reference sequence). Trimming pared 6 bases from V and 2 bases from J, leaving 20 bases between.

This clonotype was picked up many times. The genes are TRBV2 and TRBJ1-6, with 10 bases aligning to TRBD1. CDR1 SNHLY and CDR2 FYNNEI come from the germline V gene. The CDR3 covers 14 residues. The V segment lost 6 bases and the J segment 6 bases; nucleotides outside the gene matches: 2. CDR3 loop: CASRGTGANSPLHF. The CDR3 DNA follows: TGTGCCAGCAGAGGGACAGGGGCTAATTCACCCCTCCACTTT.

This clonotype was picked up a small number of times. J is TRBJ2-7 and V is TRBV7-2, with 16 bases that match TRBD2. Germline CDR1 reads SGHTA; CDR2 reads FQGNSA. Trimming removed 6 bases from V and 5 bases from J; junction bases left unmatched: 10. The CDR3 length is 17 residues. The CDR3 DNA is TGTGCCAGCAGTCCGAGGGGACTAGCGGGGGGGATTCACGAGCAGTACTTC. Residues: CASSPRGLAGGIHEQYF.

The chain couples TRBV2 to TRBJ1-2; the D gene is possibly TRBD1 (5 bases). The V and J ends lost 5 bases and 1 base respectively, with 14 bases between them. This CDR3 comprises 15 residues. Germline CDR1 is SNHLY and CDR2 is FYNNEI. The CDR3 reads CASSPIQALNYGYTF. The CDR3 DNA reads TGTGCCAGCAGTCCTATACAGGCGCTTAACTATGGCTACACCTTC.

In its sample, this clonotype was seen many times. The chain recombines TRBV19 with TRBJ1-2; tentatively, D is TRBD1 (6 bases). Germline V gives CDR1 LNHDA, CDR2 SQIVND (reference sequence). The CDR3 has 15 amino acids. Trimming cost V 5 bases and J 2 bases, with 15 bases left between them. CDR3 in DNA: TGTGCCAGTAGTCCCCAACCTCAGGGGAACTATGGCTACACCTTC. Protein: CASSPQPQGNYGYTF.

This clonotype has only a few counts. The chain couples TRBV7-2 to TRBJ2-3; D not resolved. The CDR3 covers 14 residues. Germline CDR1 and CDR2: SGHTA and FQGNSA. V dropped 1 base and J dropped 1 base, with 6 bases sitting between them. CDR3 in amino acids: CASSLDVGTDTQYF. The CDR3 bases are TGTGCCAGCAGCTTAGATGTAGGCACAGATACGCAGTATTTT. Drawing the rest from reference TRBV7-2 and TRBJ2-3, the complete variable domain is GAGVSQSPSNKVTEKGKDVELRCDPISGHTALYWYRQSLGQGLEFLIYFQGNSAPDKSGLPSDRFSAERTGGSVSTLTIQRTQQEDSAVYLCASSLDVGTDTQYFGPGTRLTVL.

The V call is TRBV29-1, the J call TRBJ2-7; possibly TRBD1 for D (6 bases). Germline CDR1 reads SQVTM; CDR2 reads ANQGSEA. This CDR3 spans 13 amino acids. Trimming cost V 8 bases and J 0 bases, with 14 bases left between them. CDR3 DNA sequence: TGCAGCCAAGCAGGGGTAAGCTCCTACGAGCAGTACTTC. Translation gives CSQAGVSSYEQYF.

This clonotype has a count of ten or more. This rearrangement joins TRBV20-1 to TRBJ1-1; maybe TRBD1 (6 bases). Germline values: CDR1 DFQATT, CDR2 SNEGSKA (reference sequence). V was shortened by 4 bases and J by 1 base, with 10 bases between the two germline ends. This CDR3 comprises 13 residues. Written as DNA, the CDR3 is TGCAGTGCTATTCGGACAGCGAACACTGAAGCTTTCTTT. Translating it yields CSAIRTANTEAFF.

The chain combines TRBV2 with TRBJ2-1; 11 bases map to TRBD2. V trimming: 5 bases; J trimming: 4 bases; junction bases outside the gene matches: 4. CDR1 is SNHLY and CDR2 is FYNNEI in the germline V gene. This CDR3 contains 15 residues. The CDR3: CASSKLAGVYNEQFF. The CDR3 DNA follows: TGTGCCAGCAGTAAACTAGCGGGGGTGTACAATGAGCAGTTCTTC.

This clonotype appeared many times. V gene TRBV24-1 combines with J gene TRBJ2-2; 9 nucleotides align to TRBD1. There are 17 residues in the CDR3. V gave up 1 base and J gave up 0 bases; unmatched junction bases: 2. CDR1 and CDR2 from the germline V gene are KGHDR and SFDVKD. The CDR3 DNA follows: TGTGCCACCAGTGATTTCGGACAGGGGACGAACACCGGGGAGCTGTTTTTT. Translating it yields CATSDFGQGTNTGELFF.